Shown below are 5 T cell receptor beta chains from a single sample sequenced in a study of CD8+ T cells in alopecia areata. RNA was extracted and reverse transcribed into cDNA as the sequencing template. Profiled with immunoSEQ multiplex PCR; TCRdb holds only in-frame clones, not every one. The repertoire has around 160,000 clones, around 47% of them found once; the top ten carry approximately 7%. Sequenced sample: CD4+ T cells sorted from blood. The source of these receptors is a human donor with alopecia areata.

This sequence joins TRBV4-1 and TRBJ2-7, with D possibly TRBD2 on 6 matching bases. Trimming removed 8 bases at V and 4 bases at J, with 21 bases between. CDR1 MGHRA and CDR2 YSYEKL come from the germline V gene. The CDR3 is 15 amino acids. Here the CDR3 reads CASGPTTGRGYEQYF. Here the CDR3 DNA reads TGCGCCAGCGGCCCAACTACCGGGAGAGGGTACGAGCAGTACTTC.

In its sample, this clone was seen a few times. The chain has TRBV19 and TRBJ2-7, with D possibly being TRBD1 (6 bases). V was trimmed by 6 bases and J by 1 base, leaving 16 bases between them. Germline loops: CDR1 LNHDA, CDR2 SQIVND (reference sequence). The CDR3 consists of 15 residues. The CDR3: CASSLSPGQSYEQYF. DNA for the CDR3: TGTGCCAGTAGCCTGAGCCCGGGACAATCCTACGAGCAGTACTTC.

The genes are TRBV30 and TRBJ1-2, with D unresolved. The CDR3 loop spans 13 amino acids. V lost 1 base to trimming and J lost 1 base, with 7 bases between them. Germline V gene sequence: CDR1 GTSNPN, CDR2 SVGIG (reference sequence). CDR3 in amino acids: CAWSGEGNYGYTF. CDR3 DNA: TGTGCCTGGAGTGGTGAGGGTAACTATGGCTACACCTTC.

This clone was counted between two and nine times. The chain uses TRBV28 and TRBJ2-5; D is possibly TRBD1 or TRBD2 (6 bases each). The CDR3 contains 16 residues. The V end was cut by 2 bases, the J end by 2 bases, with 15 bases between. Germline V lookup: CDR1 MDHEN, CDR2 SYDVKM. The CDR3 sequence: CASSLPTTGGQETQYF. The DNA for the CDR3 is TGTGCCAGCAGTTTACCGACGACAGGAGGGCAAGAGACCCAGTACTTC.

This clone was counted between two and nine times. The chain is built from TRBV29-1 and TRBJ2-1; the match to TRBD2 covers 11 bases. The CDR3 totals 16 residues. Per the germline V gene, CDR1 is SQVTM and CDR2 is ANQGSEA. With V trimmed by 0 bases and J by 6 bases, 7 bases remained unmatched. The CDR3 reads CSVEDRLAGRGNEQFF. For the CDR3, the DNA is TGCAGCGTTGAAGATCGACTAGCGGGAAGGGGCAATGAGCAGTTCTTC.